These T cell receptor beta chains were read from a single sample in a study of OX40 agonist ivuxolimab in advanced cancers. The repertoire was sequenced with immunoSEQ multiplex PCR; TCRdb's copy has only in-frame clones and lacks some. Seen here are around 60,000 clones, around 83% observed once, and the top ten hold roughly 3.1%. The input for sequencing was CD4+ or CD8+ T cells sorted from blood, taken in a trial of the OX40 agonist ivuxolimab. These receptors were collected from an adult with an advanced solid tumor such as melanoma, head and neck, liver or kidney cancer. Both conserved end residues are part of each CDR3.

TRBV10-3	TRBJ2-1	CAISDRSGVSRLNEQFF
TRBV5-4	TRBJ1-3	CASSSYRDRGPRNTIYF
TRBV10-1	TRBJ2-7	CASSESKGETEQYF
TRBV7-9	TRBJ2-1	CASKITASHNEQFF
TRBV10-3	TRBJ1-3	CAISGVLPSSGNTIYF
TRBV29-1	TRBJ2-5	CSVENPITETQYF
TRBV5-4	TRBJ2-3	CASSLNRGSSTDTQYF
TRBV19	TRBJ1-4	CASKRRGDEKLFF
TRBV30	TRBJ2-7	CAWSGGMEQYF
TRBV10-1	TRBJ2-2	CASREGTHTGELFF
TRBV7-9	TRBJ2-7	CASSRTSGRAAEQYF
TRBV9	TRBJ2-5	CASSLEGGETQYF